Shown below are 9 T cell receptor beta chains from a single sample sequenced in a study of T-cell memory formation after mild COVID-19. TCRdb reprocessed the 5' RACE reads via MiXCR and lists one record per CDR3 protein. The sample shows around 400,000 distinct CDR3 sequences, 20% to 25% of them seen only once. The sequenced sample was PBMCs or a T cell subset sorted from them (not recorded which). The origin of the receptors is an adult woman who had mild COVID-19 (a few samples of this study predate the infection). Cell type and time point are not known.

The chain couples TRBV13 to TRBJ2-7, with 11 bases aligning to TRBD2. This CDR3 has 17 amino acids. The V and J ends lost 4 bases and 2 bases, in that order; junction bases with no gene match: 10. Germline V gives CDR1 PRHDT, CDR2 FYEKMQ (reference sequence). The CDR3 protein is CASSSLASGGQTYEQYF. The CDR3 bases are TGTGCCAGCAGCTCCCTGGCTAGCGGGGGGCAAACCTACGAGCAGTACTTC.

CDR3 coding DNA: TGTGCCAGCAGTAAAGGACTAGCGGAAGATACGCAGTATTTT. Its protein product is CASSKGLAEDTQYF. V usage is TRBV25-1 and J usage is TRBJ2-3, with TRBD2 matching 10 bases. The length of the CDR3 is 14 residues. V lost 5 bases, J lost 5 bases, and 4 bases stayed unmatched. Germline CDR1 and CDR2: MGHDK and SYGVNS.

The CDR3, as DNA: TGTGCCAGCAGCTTGAGGACTAGGAACTACAATGAGCAGTTCTTC. Encoded protein: CASSLRTRNYNEQFF. This chain connects TRBV5-6 to TRBJ2-1; TRBD2 matches 7 bases. The CDR3 runs to 15 residues. The germline V gene has CDR1 SGHDT and CDR2 YYEEEE. J lost 3 bases, V lost 1 base, and 4 bases had no gene match.

The chain carries TRBV5-1 and TRBJ2-7, with TRBD2 matching 7 bases. The CDR3 spans 14 residues. V trimming: 4 bases; J trimming: 4 bases; junction bases outside the gene matches: 8. Germline V lookup: CDR1 SGHRS, CDR2 YFSETQ. The CDR3, as DNA: TGCGCCAGCAGCCCCTGGGAGCGGGGATACGAGCAGTACTTC. As protein: CASSPWERGYEQYF.

This clonotype was seen more than once but under ten times. The chain combines TRBV6-2 or TRBV6-3 with TRBJ2-1, with 7 bases that match TRBD2. The CDR3 sequence is 15 residues long. Germline CDR1 MNHEY, CDR2 SVGEGT. The V and J ends lost 6 bases and 4 bases, in that order; junction bases with no gene match: 9. CDR3 sequence reads: CASRSGLLGYNEQFF. Here the CDR3 DNA reads TGTGCCAGCAGGTCGGGACTACTAGGATACAATGAGCAGTTCTTC.

The V call is TRBV4-1, the J call TRBJ2-1; D is perhaps TRBD1 or TRBD2 (6 bases each). The length of the CDR3 is 20 residues. The ends were cut back, 4 bases at V and 4 bases at J, with 29 bases in the middle. The germline V gene encodes CDR1 MGHRA and CDR2 YSYEKL. The CDR3 is CASSLLRGSGSKNGYNEQFF. In DNA form, the CDR3 reads TGCGCCAGCAGCCTCCTAAGGGGGAGCGGGTCCAAGAACGGGTACAATGAGCAGTTCTTC.

V is TRBV6-5 and J is TRBJ2-2; TRBD1 matches 8 bases. The CDR3 sequence is 15 residues long. The germline V gene encodes CDR1 MNHEY and CDR2 SVGAGI. The trim removed 10 bases at V and 5 bases at J, leaving 12 bases unmatched. The CDR3 region has the DNA TGTGCCACCGCTTTTGACAGGGGAAGAACCGGGGAGCTGTTTTTT. The encoded protein is CATAFDRGRTGELFF.

V is TRBV28 and J is TRBJ2-7, with 11 bases that match TRBD1. Germline V CDR1 and CDR2: MDHEN, SYDVKM. V lost 6 bases, J lost 3 bases, and 7 bases stayed unmatched. CDR3 length: 15 amino acids. CDR3 in amino acids: CASSSLGTGGYEQYF. CDR3 DNA: TGTGCCAGCAGCTCCCTGGGGACAGGGGGCTACGAGCAGTACTTC. The full variable domain, completed using reference TRBV28 and TRBJ2-7, is DVKVTQSSRYLVKRTGEKVFLECVQDMDHENMFWYRQDPGLGLRLIYFSYDVKMKEKGDIPEGYSVSREKKERFSLILESASTNQTSMYLCASSSLGTGGYEQYFGPGTRLTVT.

Only a few counts were recorded for this clonotype. This rearrangement joins TRBV10-3 to TRBJ2-1; 7 nucleotides agree with TRBD2. V dropped 0 bases and J dropped 5; count of bases not matched to a gene: 7. The CDR3 covers 16 residues. The germline V gene has CDR1 ENHRY and CDR2 SYGVKD. The CDR3 loop reads CAISESGLADNNEQFF. In nucleotides, the CDR3 is TGTGCCATCAGTGAGTCGGGGCTAGCGGATAACAATGAGCAGTTCTTC.